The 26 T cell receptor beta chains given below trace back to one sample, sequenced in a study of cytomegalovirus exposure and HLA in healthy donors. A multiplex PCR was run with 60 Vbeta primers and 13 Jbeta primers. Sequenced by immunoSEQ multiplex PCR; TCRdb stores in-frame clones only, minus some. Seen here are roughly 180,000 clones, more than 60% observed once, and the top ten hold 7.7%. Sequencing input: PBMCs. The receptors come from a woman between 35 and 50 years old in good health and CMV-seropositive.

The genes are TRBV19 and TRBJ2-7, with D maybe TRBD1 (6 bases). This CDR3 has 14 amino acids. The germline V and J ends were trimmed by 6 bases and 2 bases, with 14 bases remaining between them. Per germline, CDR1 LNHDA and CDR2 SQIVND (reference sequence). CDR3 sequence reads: CASSPRDTTYEQYF. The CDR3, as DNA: TGTGCCAGTAGCCCCCGGGACACAACCTACGAGCAGTACTTC.

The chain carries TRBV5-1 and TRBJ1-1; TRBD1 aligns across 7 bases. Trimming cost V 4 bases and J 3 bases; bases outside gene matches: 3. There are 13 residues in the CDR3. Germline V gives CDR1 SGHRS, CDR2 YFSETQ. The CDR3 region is CASSITGDTEAFF. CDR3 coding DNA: TGCGCCAGCAGCATTACAGGGGACACTGAAGCTTTCTTT.

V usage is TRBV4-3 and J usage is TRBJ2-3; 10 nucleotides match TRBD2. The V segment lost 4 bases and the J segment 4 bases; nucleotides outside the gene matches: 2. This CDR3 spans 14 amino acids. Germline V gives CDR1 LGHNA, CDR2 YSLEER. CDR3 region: CASSPLAGADTQYF. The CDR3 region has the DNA TGCGCCAGCAGCCCCCTAGCGGGAGCAGATACGCAGTATTTT.

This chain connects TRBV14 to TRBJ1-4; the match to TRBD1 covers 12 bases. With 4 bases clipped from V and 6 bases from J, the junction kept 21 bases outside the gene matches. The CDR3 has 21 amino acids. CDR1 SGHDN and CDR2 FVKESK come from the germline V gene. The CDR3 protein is CASSLPQGTGGAGLRYEKLFF. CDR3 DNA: TGTGCCAGCAGCCTCCCCCAGGGGACAGGGGGCGCGGGTTTAAGATATGAAAAACTGTTTTTT.

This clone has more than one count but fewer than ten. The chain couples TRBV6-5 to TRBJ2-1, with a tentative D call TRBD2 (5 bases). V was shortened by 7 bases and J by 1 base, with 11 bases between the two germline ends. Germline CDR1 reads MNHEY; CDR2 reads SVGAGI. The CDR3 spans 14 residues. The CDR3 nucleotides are TGTGCCAGCACTCCCCGGGGATCCTACAATGAGCAGTTCTTC. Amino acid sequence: CASTPRGSYNEQFF.

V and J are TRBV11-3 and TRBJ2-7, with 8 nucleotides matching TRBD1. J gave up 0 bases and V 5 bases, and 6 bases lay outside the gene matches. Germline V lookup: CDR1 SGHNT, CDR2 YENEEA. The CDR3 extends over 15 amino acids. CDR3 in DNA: TGTGCCAGCAGCCCAGGGGGCTCGAACTCCTACGAGCAGTACTTC. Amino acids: CASSPGGSNSYEQYF.

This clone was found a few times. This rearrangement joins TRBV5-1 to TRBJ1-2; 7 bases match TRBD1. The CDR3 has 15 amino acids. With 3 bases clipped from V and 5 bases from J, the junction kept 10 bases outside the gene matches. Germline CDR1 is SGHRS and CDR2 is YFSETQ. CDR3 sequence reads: CASSSLTGVNYGYTF. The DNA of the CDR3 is TGCGCCAGCAGCTCGTTAACAGGGGTTAATTATGGCTACACCTTC. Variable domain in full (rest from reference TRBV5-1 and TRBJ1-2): KAGVTQTPRYLIKTRGQQVTLSCSPISGHRSVSWYQQTPGQGLQFLFEYFSETQRNKGNFPGRFSGRQFSNSRSEMNVSTLELGDSALYLCASSSLTGVNYGYTFGSGTRLTVV.

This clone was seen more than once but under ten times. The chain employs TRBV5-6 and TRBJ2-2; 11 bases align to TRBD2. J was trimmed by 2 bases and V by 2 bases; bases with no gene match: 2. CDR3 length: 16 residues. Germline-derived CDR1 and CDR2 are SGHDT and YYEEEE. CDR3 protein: CASSLRLAGNTGELFF. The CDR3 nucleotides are TGTGCCAGCAGCTTACGACTAGCGGGAAACACCGGGGAGCTGTTTTTT.

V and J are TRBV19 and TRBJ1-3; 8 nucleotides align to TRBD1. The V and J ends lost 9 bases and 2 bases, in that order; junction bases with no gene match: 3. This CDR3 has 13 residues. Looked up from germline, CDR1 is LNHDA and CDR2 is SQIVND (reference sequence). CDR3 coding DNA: TGTGCCAGCCTGGACAGGGCTGGAAACACCATATATTTT. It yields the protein CASLDRAGNTIYF.

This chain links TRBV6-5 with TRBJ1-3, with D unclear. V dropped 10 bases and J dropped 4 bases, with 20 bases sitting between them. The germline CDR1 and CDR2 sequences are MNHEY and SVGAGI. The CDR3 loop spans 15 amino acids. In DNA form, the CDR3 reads TGTGCCACCACCCGGGGTACGAGGAGCGGAAACACCATATATTTT. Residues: CATTRGTRSGNTIYF.

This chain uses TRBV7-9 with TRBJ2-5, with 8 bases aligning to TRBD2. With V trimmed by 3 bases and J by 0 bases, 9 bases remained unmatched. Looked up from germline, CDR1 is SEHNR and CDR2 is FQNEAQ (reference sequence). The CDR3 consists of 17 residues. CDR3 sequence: CASSFPGGARYQETQYF. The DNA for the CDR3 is TGTGCCAGCAGCTTCCCGGGGGGGGCGAGGTACCAAGAGACCCAGTACTTC. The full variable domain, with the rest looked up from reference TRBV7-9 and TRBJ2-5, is DTGVSQNPRHKITKRGQNVTFRCDPISEHNRLYWYRQTLGQGPEFLTYFQNEAQLEKSRLLSDRFSAERPKGSFSTLEIQRTEQGDSAMYLCASSFPGGARYQETQYFGPGTRLLVL.

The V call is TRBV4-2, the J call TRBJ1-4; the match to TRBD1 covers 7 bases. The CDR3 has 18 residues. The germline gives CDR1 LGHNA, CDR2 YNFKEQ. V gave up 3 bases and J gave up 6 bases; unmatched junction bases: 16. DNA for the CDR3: TGTGCCAGCAGCCACCCTAGGGACAGCAGCCATACAGATGAAAAACTGTTTTTT. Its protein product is CASSHPRDSSHTDEKLFF.

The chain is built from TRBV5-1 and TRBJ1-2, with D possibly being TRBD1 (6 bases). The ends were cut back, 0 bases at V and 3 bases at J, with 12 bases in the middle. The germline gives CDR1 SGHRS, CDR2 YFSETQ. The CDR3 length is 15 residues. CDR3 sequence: CASSLGSGVDYGYTF. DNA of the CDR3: TGCGCCAGCAGCTTGGGCTCAGGGGTCGACTATGGCTACACCTTC.

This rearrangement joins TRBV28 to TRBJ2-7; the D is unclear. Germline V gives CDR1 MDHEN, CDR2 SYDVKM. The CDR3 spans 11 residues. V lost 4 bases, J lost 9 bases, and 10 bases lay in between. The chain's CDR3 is CASSSPTGQYF. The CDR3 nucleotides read TGTGCCAGCAGTTCCCCAACTGGGCAGTACTTC.

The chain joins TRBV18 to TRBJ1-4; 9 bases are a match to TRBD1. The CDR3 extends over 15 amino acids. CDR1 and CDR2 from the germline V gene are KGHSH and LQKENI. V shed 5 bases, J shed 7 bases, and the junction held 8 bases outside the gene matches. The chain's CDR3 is CASSISGTGSEKLFF. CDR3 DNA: TGTGCCAGCTCAATATCTGGGACAGGGAGTGAAAAACTGTTTTTT.

The DNA for the CDR3 is TGTGCCAGCAGCCAAGAGCTAGCGGGAGGGACAGATACGCAGTATTTT. Its protein is CASSQELAGGTDTQYF. The chain uses TRBV4-2 and TRBJ2-3; TRBD2 agrees at 12 bases. Germline V CDR1 and CDR2: LGHNA, YNFKEQ. J gave up 3 bases and V 0 bases, and 1 base lay outside the gene matches. The CDR3 consists of 16 residues.

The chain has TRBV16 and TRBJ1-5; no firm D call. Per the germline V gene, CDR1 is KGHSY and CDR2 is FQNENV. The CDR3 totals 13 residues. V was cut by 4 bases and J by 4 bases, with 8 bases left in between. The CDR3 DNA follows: TGTGCCAGCAGCCCTACCGGGAATCAGCCCCAGCATTTT. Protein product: CASSPTGNQPQHF.

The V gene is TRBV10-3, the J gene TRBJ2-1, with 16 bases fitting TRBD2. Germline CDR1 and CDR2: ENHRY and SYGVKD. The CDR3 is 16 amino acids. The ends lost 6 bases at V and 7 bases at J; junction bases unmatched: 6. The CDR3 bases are TGTGCCATCAGCCCGGGACTAGCGGGAGGGAAAAATGAGCAGTTCTTC. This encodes CAISPGLAGGKNEQFF.

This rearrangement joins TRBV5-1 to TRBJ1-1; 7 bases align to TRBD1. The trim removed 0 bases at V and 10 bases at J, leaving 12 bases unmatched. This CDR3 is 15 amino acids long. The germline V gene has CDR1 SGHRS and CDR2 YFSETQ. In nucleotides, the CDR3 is TGCGCCAGCAGCTTGGGAGGGACGGCTACAGGGGCAGCTTTCTTT. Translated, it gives CASSLGGTATGAAFF.

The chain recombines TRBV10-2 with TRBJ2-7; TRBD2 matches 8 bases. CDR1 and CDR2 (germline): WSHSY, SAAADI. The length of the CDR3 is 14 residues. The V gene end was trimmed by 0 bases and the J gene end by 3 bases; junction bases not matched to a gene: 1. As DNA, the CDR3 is TGCGCCAGCAGTGAGTCGGCGGGAGGCTACGAGCAGTACTTC. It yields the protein CASSESAGGYEQYF.

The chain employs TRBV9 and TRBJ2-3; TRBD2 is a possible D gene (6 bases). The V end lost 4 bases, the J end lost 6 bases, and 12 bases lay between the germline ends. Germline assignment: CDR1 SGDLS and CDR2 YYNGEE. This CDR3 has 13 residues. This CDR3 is CASSTGGRDTQYF. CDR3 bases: TGTGCCAGCAGCACCGGGGGTCGGGATACGCAGTATTTT.

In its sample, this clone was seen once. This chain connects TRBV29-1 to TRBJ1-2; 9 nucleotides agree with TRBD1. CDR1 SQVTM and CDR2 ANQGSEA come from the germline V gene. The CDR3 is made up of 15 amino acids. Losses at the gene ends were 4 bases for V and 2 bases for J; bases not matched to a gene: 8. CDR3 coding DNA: TGCAGCGTTGGAGGGGGGACAGGGTCGAACTATGGCTACACCTTC. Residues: CSVGGGTGSNYGYTF.

The chain's CDR3 is CASSQSEVGNTIYF. CDR3 nucleotide sequence: TGTGCCAGCAGCCAGTCAGAAGTGGGAAACACCATATATTTT. The rearrangement uses TRBV7-9 and TRBJ1-3; no reliable D call. Trimming removed 5 bases at V and 4 bases at J, with 12 bases between. The CDR3 runs 14 residues. CDR1 SEHNR and CDR2 FQNEAQ come from the germline V gene (reference sequence).

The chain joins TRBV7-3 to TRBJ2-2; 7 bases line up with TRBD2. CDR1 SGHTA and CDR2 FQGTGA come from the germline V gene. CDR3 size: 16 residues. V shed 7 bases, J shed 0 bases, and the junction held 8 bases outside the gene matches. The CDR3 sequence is CASTLSSGTNTGELFF. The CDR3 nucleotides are TGTGCCAGCACCCTATCGAGCGGGACGAACACCGGGGAGCTGTTTTTT.

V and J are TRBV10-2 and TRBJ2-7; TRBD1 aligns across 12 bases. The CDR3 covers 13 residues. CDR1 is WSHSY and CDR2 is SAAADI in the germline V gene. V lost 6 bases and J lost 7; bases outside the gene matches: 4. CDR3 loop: CASRGTGGREQYF. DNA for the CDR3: TGCGCCAGCAGAGGGACAGGGGGCAGAGAGCAGTACTTC.

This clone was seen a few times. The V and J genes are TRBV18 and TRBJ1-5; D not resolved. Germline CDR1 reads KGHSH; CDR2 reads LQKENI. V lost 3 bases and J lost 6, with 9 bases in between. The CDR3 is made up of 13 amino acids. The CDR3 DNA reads TGTGCCAGCTCACCCCCACCCGGTCAGCCCCAGCATTTT. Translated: CASSPPPGQPQHF.